Sequencing of this T cell receptor beta chain was carried out in a study of somatic mutations in cytotoxic T cells in rheumatoid arthritis. Turning to the study itself: Patient blood (30 ml EDTA) was drawn right after diagnosis, before any treatment. Findings and limits, study-wide: TRBV07 appeared slightly underrepresented in the rheumatoid arthritis patients. That finding was not adjusted to account for multiple comparisons.

The method was immunoSEQ multiplex PCR; TCRdb's version includes in-frame clones alone and lacks a portion of them. The sample comprises some 16,000 clones, around 80% of which are singletons, and 4.8% rests with the top ten. Notes on this clone: Its antigen is unidentified.

Germline values: CDR1 SGHRS, CDR2 YFSETQ. The CDR3 covers 13 residues. Trimming removed 1 base from V and 1 base from J, with 5 bases in between. CD4+ cells and CD8+ cells were each obtained through positive magnetic bead selection, and their purity was assessed by flow cytometry. This chain connects TRBV5-1 to TRBJ1-1; D not resolved. The receptor's source is an adult with rheumatoid arthritis. The sample was CD8+ T cells sorted from blood. The CDR3 sequence: CASSLYENTEAFF. In DNA form, the CDR3 reads TGCGCCAGCAGCTTGTACGAGAACACTGAAGCTTTCTTT.